This passage covers 32 T cell receptor beta chains from one sample sequenced in a study of T cell responses to AZD1222 COVID-19 vaccine. TCRdb's table, derived via immunoSEQ multiplex PCR, lists solely in-frame clones and lacks some. Here the sample spans 110,000 to 150,000 clones, roughly 91% being singletons. Specimen: peripheral blood, collected 28 days after the second AZD1222 dose. All receptors come from an adult who received the AZD1222 COVID-19 vaccine.

The rearrangement links TRBV23-1 to TRBJ2-7; 8 bases align to TRBD2. TRBV23-1 belongs to the ORF category, with a function that is uncertain. Trimming at V came to 0 bases and at J to 4 bases, leaving 8 bases not matched to a gene. This CDR3 contains 16 residues. The CDR3 coding sequence is TGCGCCAGCAGTCAATCAAAGCGGGAGTTTTGGTACGAGCAGTACTTC. It codes for CASSQSKREFWYEQYF.

In DNA form, the CDR3 reads TGTGCCAGCAGCCCTCAGACCGGTGGAAACACCATATATTTT. This gives the protein CASSPQTGGNTIYF. The rearrangement uses TRBV11-3 and TRBJ1-3; D uncertain. The CDR3 consists of 14 residues. Trimming shortened V by 5 bases and J by 3 bases, and 11 bases separated the two germline ends. CDR1 and CDR2 from the germline V gene are SGHNT and YENEEA. The full variable domain, its missing parts supplied by reference TRBV11-3 and TRBJ1-3, is EAGVVQSPRYKIIEKKQPVAFWCNPISGHNTLYWYLQNLGQGPELLIRYENEEAVDDSQLPKDRFSAERLKGVDSTLKIQPAELGDSAVYLCASSPQTGGNTIYFGEGSWLTVV.

The chain has TRBV30 and TRBJ2-7, with D unresolved. This CDR3 comprises 11 residues. Germline CDR1 GTSNPN, CDR2 SVGIG (reference sequence). Trimming stripped 1 base from V and 4 bases from J, with 5 bases between. This CDR3 reads CAWSGPYEQYF. The CDR3 DNA sequence: TGTGCCTGGAGTGGACCGTACGAGCAGTACTTC.

The V call is TRBV4-2, the J call TRBJ1-5; D might be TRBD1 (5 bases). Per germline, CDR1 LGHNA and CDR2 YNFKEQ. The V end lost 4 bases, the J end lost 5 bases, and 15 bases lay between the germline ends. This CDR3 comprises 15 residues. CDR3 coding DNA: TGTGCCAGCAGCCCAAGCCGGGACTTCTATCAGCCCCAGCATTTT. It is translated as CASSPSRDFYQPQHF.

The J gene is TRBJ2-2, the V gene TRBV3-1 (or the pseudogene TRBV3-2); D is ambiguous. The CDR3 is made up of 11 amino acids. Germline values: CDR1 LGHDT, CDR2 YNNKEL (reference sequence). V was pared by 1 base and J by 9 bases, with 3 bases between. CDR3 region: CASSQVRELFF. The CDR3 coding sequence is TGTGCCAGCAGCCAAGTCCGGGAGCTGTTTTTT.

The rearrangement links TRBV24-1 to TRBJ2-1, with 8 bases fitting TRBD2. The germline CDR1 and CDR2 sequences are KGHDR and SFDVKD. CDR3 length equals 16 residues. J was trimmed by 9 bases and V by 3 bases; bases with no gene match: 12. CDR3 DNA: TGTGCCACCAGTGATCTCGTGCGGGGGGCTTCCTCTGAGCAGTTCTTC. Protein sequence: CATSDLVRGASSEQFF.

This chain connects TRBV30 to TRBJ2-3; 11 nucleotides agree with TRBD2. The V and J ends lost 2 bases and 3 bases, in that order; junction bases with no gene match: 7. The CDR3 totals 16 residues. Per the germline V gene, CDR1 is GTSNPN and CDR2 is SVGIG (reference sequence). CDR3 in amino acids: CAWSRVAGGKTDTQYF. The CDR3 nucleotides read TGTGCCTGGAGTCGGGTAGCGGGGGGGAAGACAGATACGCAGTATTTT.

The DNA for the CDR3 is TGCGCCAGCAGCCAAGATGGCAGGGTTCGTGAAGCTTTCTTT. Protein product: CASSQDGRVREAFF. V is TRBV4-3 and J is TRBJ1-1, with D possibly TRBD1 on 5 matching bases. Trimming pared 0 bases from V and 7 bases from J, leaving 12 bases between. This CDR3 comprises 14 residues. Germline V gene lookup returns CDR1 LGHNA and CDR2 YSLEER.

J is TRBJ2-2 and V is TRBV7-9, with 8 nucleotides matching TRBD1. Germline CDR1 and CDR2: SEHNR and FQNEAQ (reference sequence). The CDR3 totals 17 residues. V shed 2 bases, J shed 4 bases, and the junction held 9 bases outside the gene matches. The CDR3 spells CASSLWTGQWGTGELFF. CDR3 nucleotide sequence: TGTGCCAGCAGCTTATGGACAGGGCAGTGGGGCACCGGGGAGCTGTTTTTT.

Only a few counts were recorded for this clone. V is TRBV12-3 or TRBV12-4 and J is TRBJ2-7; D remains ambiguous. V was trimmed by 8 bases and J by 3 bases, leaving 5 bases between them. The CDR3 totals 10 residues. The CDR3, as DNA: TGTGCCAGCGGGGACTACGAGCAGTACTTC. Translated, it gives CASGDYEQYF.

The chain is built from TRBV12-3 or TRBV12-4 and TRBJ2-1; D unresolved. This CDR3 is built from 13 residues. V lost 4 bases, J lost 2 bases, and 6 bases lay in between. This CDR3 reads CASSYTPYNEQFF. Here the CDR3 DNA reads TGTGCCAGCAGTTATACTCCCTACAATGAGCAGTTCTTC.

J is TRBJ2-3 and V is TRBV21-1; TRBD2 was called by the table and not checked on the DNA. TRBV21-1 is a recognized pseudogene. The CDR3 has 14 amino acids. Here the CDR3 reads CASSGRGGTDTQYF. In nucleotides, the CDR3 is TGTGCCAGCAGCGGCCGGGGGGGCACAGATACGCAGTATTTT.

This clone was detected a few times. One junction end disagrees with the germline gene, perhaps due to a read error. The chain links TRBV7-7 to TRBJ2-2; D possibly uses TRBD1 or TRBD2 (5 bases each). The V gene's germline CDR1 is SSHAT and CDR2 FNYEAQ (reference sequence). The CDR3 has 19 amino acids. Here the CDR3 reads CASSESRGTQILITGELFF. CDR3 coding DNA: TGTGCTAGCAGCGAATCCCGTGGGACCCAGATATTGATAACCGGGGAGCTGTTTTTT.

This chain links TRBV30 with TRBJ1-5, with no clear D. Germline V gives CDR1 GTSNPN, CDR2 SVGIG (reference sequence). Trimming stripped 5 bases from V and 9 bases from J, with 14 bases between. This CDR3 is 12 amino acids long. DNA for the CDR3: TGTGCCTGGGGCGGTGCTCTGGGGCCCCAGCATTTT. Translation gives CAWGGALGPQHF.

The chain employs TRBV29-1 and TRBJ1-1, with TRBD1 matching over 8 bases. The CDR3 has 13 amino acids. After removal of 8 bases from V and 3 bases from J, the junction contained 8 bases not matched to a gene. Germline CDR1 is SQVTM and CDR2 is ANQGSEA. The CDR3 nucleotides read TGCAGCTTTAGGACACAGGGGGACACTGAAGCTTTCTTT. The encoded protein is CSFRTQGDTEAFF.

By share, this clone counts as medium-sized. The chain carries TRBV18 and TRBJ1-1; 9 bases line up with TRBD1. CDR3 length equals 15 residues. Germline V gene lookup returns CDR1 KGHSH and CDR2 LQKENI. Trimming cost V 2 bases and J 0 bases; bases outside gene matches: 1. The CDR3 loop is CASSPGQGMNTEAFF. The CDR3 DNA reads TGTGCCAGCTCACCAGGACAGGGGATGAACACTGAAGCTTTCTTT.

The chain carries TRBV4-1 and TRBJ2-7; TRBD1 aligns across 10 bases. The CDR3 runs to 16 residues. From germline, CDR1 is MGHRA and CDR2 YSYEKL. With 2 bases clipped from V and 5 bases from J, the junction kept 9 bases outside the gene matches. CDR3 in amino acids: CASSQPPGQGNHEQYF. For the CDR3, the DNA is TGCGCCAGCAGCCAACCTCCGGGACAGGGGAACCACGAGCAGTACTTC.

The chain is built from TRBV9 and TRBJ2-7, with unresolved D. The CDR3 has 16 amino acids. From germline, CDR1 is SGDLS and CDR2 YYNGEE. Between the trimmed V and J ends, which lost 3 bases and 5 bases, there was a span of 21 bases. For the CDR3, the DNA is TGTGCCAGCAGCGCATGGCCGGGCCCCGGCACCAACGAGCAGTACTTC. It translates to CASSAWPGPGTNEQYF.

The chain couples TRBV7-6 to TRBJ2-5; no definite D call. The germline V gene encodes CDR1 SGHVS and CDR2 FNYEAQ. The CDR3 has 16 residues. V lost 5 bases to trimming and J lost 5 bases, with 21 bases between them. The chain's CDR3 is CASSRDNVGIAETQYF. As DNA, the CDR3 is TGTGCCAGCAGCCGTGATAATGTGGGTATCGCGGAGACCCAGTACTTC.

V and J are TRBV7-8 and TRBJ2-7, with D perhaps TRBD1 (5 bases). V was cut by 5 bases and J by 3 bases, with 14 bases left in between. The CDR3 runs 14 residues. Germline-derived CDR1 and CDR2 are SGHVS and FQNEAQ. The DNA of the CDR3 is TGTGCCAGCAGCCCTCCAGGGAACAACTACGAGCAGTACTTC. As protein: CASSPPGNNYEQYF.

The chain combines TRBV10-2 with TRBJ2-5; TRBD2 agrees at 11 bases. This CDR3 contains 15 residues. The V and J ends lost 4 bases and 1 base, in that order; junction bases with no gene match: 2. The germline V gene encodes CDR1 WSHSY and CDR2 SAAADI. CDR3 sequence: CASSGTSGFQETQYF. CDR3 DNA sequence: TGCGCCAGCAGTGGGACTAGCGGGTTCCAAGAGACCCAGTACTTC.

CDR3 sequence reads: CASSWSDRANQPQHF. The CDR3 bases are TGTGCCAGCAGCTGGAGCGACAGGGCCAATCAGCCCCAGCATTTT. The chain recombines TRBV7-8 with TRBJ1-5; 7 bases map to TRBD1. The CDR3 length is 15 residues. Looked up from germline, CDR1 is SGHVS and CDR2 is FQNEAQ. V lost 4 bases to trimming and J lost 3 bases; unmatched junction nucleotides: 6.

The CDR3: CAISESQTNTGELFF. The DNA of the CDR3 is TGTGCCATCAGTGAGTCGCAGACCAACACCGGGGAGCTGTTTTTT. The rearrangement links TRBV10-3 to TRBJ2-2; D gene ambiguous. V dropped 0 bases and J dropped 2 bases, with 7 bases sitting between them. The germline V gene encodes CDR1 ENHRY and CDR2 SYGVKD. The length of the CDR3 is 15 residues.

This rearrangement joins TRBV6-5 to TRBJ1-2; perhaps TRBD1 as D (6 bases). V lost 3 bases and J 2 bases, leaving 13 bases between the germline ends. In germline, CDR1 is MNHEY, CDR2 SVGAGI. The CDR3 extends over 15 amino acids. CDR3 DNA sequence: TGTGCCAGCAGTTATTATGGGGGGCCCAACTATGGCTACACCTTC. Residues: CASSYYGGPNYGYTF.

This chain uses TRBV10-1 with TRBJ1-5; no firm D call. The CDR3 runs to 13 residues. Germline V gene sequence: CDR1 WNHNN, CDR2 SYGVQD (reference sequence). V was cut by 5 bases and J by 3 bases, with 8 bases left in between. As DNA, the CDR3 is TGCGCCAGCAGTCCAGGTAACAATCAGCCCCAGCATTTT. This encodes CASSPGNNQPQHF.

CDR3 protein: CASSVTGGWSPLHF. DNA of the CDR3: TGTGCCAGCAGTGTCACAGGGGGCTGGTCACCCCTCCACTTT. The genes are TRBV28 and TRBJ1-6, with 9 positions matching TRBD1. V gave up 5 bases and J gave up 10 bases; unmatched junction bases: 6. From germline, CDR1 is MDHEN and CDR2 SYDVKM. CDR3 length: 14 amino acids.

This chain joins TRBV11-2 and TRBJ1-2, with D uncertain. This CDR3 spans 11 amino acids. Germline assignment: CDR1 SGHAT and CDR2 FQNNGV. Between the trimmed V and J ends, which lost 5 bases and 8 bases, there was a span of 9 bases. CDR3 nucleotides: TGTGCCAGCAGCCCCGGAGTCGGCTACACCTTC. It encodes CASSPGVGYTF.

The chain carries TRBV20-1 and TRBJ1-2; D is uncertain. The germline gives CDR1 DFQATT, CDR2 SNEGSKA (reference sequence). Trimming removed 3 bases from V and 1 base from J, with 9 bases in between. There are 13 residues in the CDR3. CDR3 nucleotide sequence: TGCAGTGCTAGTGTGCAGGATAACTATGGCTACACCTTC. It encodes CSASVQDNYGYTF.

This rearrangement joins TRBV18 to TRBJ1-1; 11 bases fit TRBD1. V shed 2 bases and J 7 bases; nucleotides not matched to a gene: 12. The V gene's germline CDR1 is KGHSH and CDR2 LQKENI. This CDR3 has 17 residues. The CDR3 loop is CASSPSSWTGGLSEAFF. CDR3 DNA: TGTGCCAGCTCACCAAGCAGTTGGACAGGGGGCCTTAGTGAAGCTTTCTTT.

The chain's CDR3 is CASSSSRERAYEQYF. CDR3 DNA: TGTGCCAGCAGCTCCTCGCGGGAGCGGGCCTACGAGCAGTACTTC. The rearrangement uses TRBV11-1 and TRBJ2-7; TRBD2 matches at 7 bases. The J segment lost 2 bases and the V segment lost 4 bases, leaving 8 bases of the junction unmatched. This CDR3 has 15 amino acids. CDR1 is SGHAT and CDR2 is FQDESV in the germline V gene (reference sequence).

This clone appeared a few times. J is TRBJ2-7 and V is TRBV7-3; perhaps D is TRBD1 or TRBD2 (5 bases each). The CDR3 consists of 13 residues. V was shortened by 4 bases and J by 6 bases, with 13 bases between the two germline ends. CDR1 is SGHTA and CDR2 is FQGTGA in the germline V gene. In DNA form, the CDR3 reads TGTGCCAGCAGCTCGGGGCCCCGGCGCGAGCAGTACTTC. Amino acid sequence: CASSSGPRREQYF. The variable domain in full, with the rest retrieved from reference TRBV7-3 and TRBJ2-7, is GAGVSQTPSNKVTEKGKYVELRCDPISGHTALYWYRQSLGQGPEFLIYFQGTGAADDSGLPNDRFFAVRPEGSVSTLKIQRTERGDSAVYLCASSSGPRREQYFGPGTRLTVT.

In this sample, this clone turned up once. The rearrangement joins TRBV12-3 or TRBV12-4 to TRBJ2-7; D is unresolved. The CDR3 is 12 amino acids. Trimming removed 8 bases at V and 1 base at J, with 9 bases between. In nucleotides, the CDR3 is TGTGCCAGCGGGAAAGAGTCCTACGAGCAGTACTTC. Translating gives CASGKESYEQYF.